This TCR beta chain emerged from a study of T cell responses to AZD1222 COVID-19 vaccine. Study-wide results and caveats: Only a handful of individuals given AZD1222 were seropositive at baseline. With dominance at 160-218 and 743-854, vaccine-associated CD4 TCRs spanned spike. Targets within unmutated variant regions were reportedly found for nearly half of spike-specific TCRs.

Sequenced by immunoSEQ multiplex PCR; TCRdb stores in-frame clones only, minus some. The data show over 100,000 clones, under 90% seen once. Remarks on this clone: Its antigen is not identified.

Here the sequenced sample was peripheral blood, taken on day 0 of AZD1222 vaccination. This receptor was identified in an adult in good health.

The CDR3 loop is CASSPRDFSYEQYF. The CDR3 nucleotides are TGTGCCAGCAGCCCCCGGGACTTCTCCTACGAGCAGTACTTC. The chain joins TRBV9 to TRBJ2-7; weak D call: TRBD2 (6 bases). V gave up 4 bases and J gave up 0 bases, with 11 bases separating them. The germline V gene has CDR1 SGDLS and CDR2 YYNGEE. The CDR3 length is 14 residues.